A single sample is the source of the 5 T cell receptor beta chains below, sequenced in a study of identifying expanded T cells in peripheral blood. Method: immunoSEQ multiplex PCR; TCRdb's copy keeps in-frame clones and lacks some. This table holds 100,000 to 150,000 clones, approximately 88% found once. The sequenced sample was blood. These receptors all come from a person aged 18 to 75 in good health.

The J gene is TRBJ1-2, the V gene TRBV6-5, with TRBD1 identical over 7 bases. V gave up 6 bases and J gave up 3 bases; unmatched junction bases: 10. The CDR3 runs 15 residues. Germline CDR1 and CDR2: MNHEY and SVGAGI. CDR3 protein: CASRITHRGYYGYTF. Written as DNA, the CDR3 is TGTGCCAGCAGAATCACACACAGGGGTTACTATGGCTACACCTTC.

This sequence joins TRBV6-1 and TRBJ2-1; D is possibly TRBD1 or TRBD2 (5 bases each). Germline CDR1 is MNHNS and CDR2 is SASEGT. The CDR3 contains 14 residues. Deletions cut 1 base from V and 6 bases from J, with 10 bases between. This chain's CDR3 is CASSEVRGTNEQFF. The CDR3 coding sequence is TGTGCCAGCAGTGAAGTGAGGGGAACCAATGAGCAGTTCTTC.

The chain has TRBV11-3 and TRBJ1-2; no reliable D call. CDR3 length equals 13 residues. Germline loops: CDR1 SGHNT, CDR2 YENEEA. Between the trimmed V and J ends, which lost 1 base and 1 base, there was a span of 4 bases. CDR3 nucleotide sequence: TGTGCCAGCAGCTTAGGCGGTAACTATGGCTACACCTTC. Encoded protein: CASSLGGNYGYTF. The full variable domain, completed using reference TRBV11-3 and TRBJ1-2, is EAGVVQSPRYKIIEKKQPVAFWCNPISGHNTLYWYLQNLGQGPELLIRYENEEAVDDSQLPKDRFSAERLKGVDSTLKIQPAELGDSAVYLCASSLGGNYGYTFGSGTRLTVV.

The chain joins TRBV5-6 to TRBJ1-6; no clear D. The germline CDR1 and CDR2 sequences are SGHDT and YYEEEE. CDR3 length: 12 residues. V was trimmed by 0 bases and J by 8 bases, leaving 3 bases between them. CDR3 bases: TGTGCCAGCAGCTTGGGGGATTCACCCCTCCACTTT. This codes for CASSLGDSPLHF.

CDR3 protein: CASSSPGQGNGYTF. As DNA, the CDR3 is TGTGCCAGCAGTTCCCCGGGACAGGGTAACGGCTACACCTTC. The chain couples TRBV6-5 to TRBJ1-2; 9 bases are shared with TRBD1. CDR1 and CDR2 from the germline V gene are MNHEY and SVGAGI. V shed 4 bases and J 8 bases; nucleotides not matched to a gene: 8. The CDR3 loop spans 14 amino acids.